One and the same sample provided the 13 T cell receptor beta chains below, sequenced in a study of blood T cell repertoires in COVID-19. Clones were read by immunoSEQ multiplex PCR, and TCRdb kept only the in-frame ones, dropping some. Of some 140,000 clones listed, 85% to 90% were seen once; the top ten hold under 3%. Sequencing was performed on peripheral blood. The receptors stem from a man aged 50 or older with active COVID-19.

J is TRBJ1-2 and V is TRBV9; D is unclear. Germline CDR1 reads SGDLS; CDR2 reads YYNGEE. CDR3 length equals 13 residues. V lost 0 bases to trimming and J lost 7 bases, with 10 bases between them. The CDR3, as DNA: TGTGCCAGCAGCGTAGCCAGGTCTACTGGCTACACCTTC. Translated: CASSVARSTGYTF.

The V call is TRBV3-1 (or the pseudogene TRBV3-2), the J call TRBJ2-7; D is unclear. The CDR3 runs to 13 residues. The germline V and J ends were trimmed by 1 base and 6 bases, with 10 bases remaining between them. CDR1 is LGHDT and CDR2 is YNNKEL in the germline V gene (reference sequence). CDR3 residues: CASSQGYVPEQYF. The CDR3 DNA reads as TGTGCCAGCAGCCAAGGTTATGTCCCCGAGCAGTACTTC.

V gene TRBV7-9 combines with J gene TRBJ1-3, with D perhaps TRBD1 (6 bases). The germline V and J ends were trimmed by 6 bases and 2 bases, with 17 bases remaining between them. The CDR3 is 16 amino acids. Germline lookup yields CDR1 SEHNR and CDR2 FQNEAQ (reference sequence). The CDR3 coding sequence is TGTGCCAGCAGTAAGGGGGGGGCGCAAGCTGGAAACACCATATATTTT. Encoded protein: CASSKGGAQAGNTIYF.

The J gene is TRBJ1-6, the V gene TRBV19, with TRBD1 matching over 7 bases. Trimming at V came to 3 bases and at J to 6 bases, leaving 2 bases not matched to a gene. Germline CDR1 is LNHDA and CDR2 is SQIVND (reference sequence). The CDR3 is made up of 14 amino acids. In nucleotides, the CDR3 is TGTGCCAGTAGTATGGGACAGTTTAATTCACCCCTCCACTTT. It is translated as CASSMGQFNSPLHF.

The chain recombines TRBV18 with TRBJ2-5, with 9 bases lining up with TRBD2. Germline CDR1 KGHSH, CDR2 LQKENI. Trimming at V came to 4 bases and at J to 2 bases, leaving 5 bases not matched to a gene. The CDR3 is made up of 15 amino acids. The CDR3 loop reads CASSRAGGPQETQYF. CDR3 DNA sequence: TGTGCCAGCTCACGAGCGGGGGGTCCTCAAGAGACCCAGTACTTC.

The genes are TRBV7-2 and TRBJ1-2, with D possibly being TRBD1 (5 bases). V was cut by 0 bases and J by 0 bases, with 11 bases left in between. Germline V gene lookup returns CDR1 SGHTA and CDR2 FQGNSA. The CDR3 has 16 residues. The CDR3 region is CASSLARGRSNYGYTF. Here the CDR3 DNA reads TGTGCCAGCAGCTTAGCTCGGGGGAGGTCTAACTATGGCTACACCTTC. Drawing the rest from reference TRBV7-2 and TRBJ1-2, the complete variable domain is GAGVSQSPSNKVTEKGKDVELRCDPISGHTALYWYRQSLGQGLEFLIYFQGNSAPDKSGLPSDRFSAERTGGSVSTLTIQRTQQEDSAVYLCASSLARGRSNYGYTFGSGTRLTVV.

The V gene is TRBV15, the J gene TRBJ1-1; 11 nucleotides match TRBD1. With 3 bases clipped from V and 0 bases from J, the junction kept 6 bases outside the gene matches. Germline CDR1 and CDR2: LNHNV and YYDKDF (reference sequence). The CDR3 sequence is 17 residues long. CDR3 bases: TGTGCCACCAGCAGGGACAGGGGGCGCATTTTGAACACTGAAGCTTTCTTT. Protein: CATSRDRGRILNTEAFF.

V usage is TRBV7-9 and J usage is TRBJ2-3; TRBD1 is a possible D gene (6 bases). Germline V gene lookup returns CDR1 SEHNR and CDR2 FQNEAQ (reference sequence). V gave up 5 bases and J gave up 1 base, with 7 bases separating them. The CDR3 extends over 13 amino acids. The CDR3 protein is CASSHRGTDTQYF. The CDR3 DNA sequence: TGTGCCAGCAGCCACAGGGGCACAGATACGCAGTATTTT.

CDR3 nucleotide sequence: TGTGCCAGCAGCTTAGGGACTAGCGGGGTTCGACCCTACGAGCAGTACTTC. This gives the protein CASSLGTSGVRPYEQYF. The rearrangement uses TRBV7-2 and TRBJ2-7; 12 nucleotides align to TRBD2. J was trimmed by 2 bases and V by 1 base; bases with no gene match: 6. The CDR3 is 17 residues long. Germline V CDR1 and CDR2: SGHTA, FQGNSA.

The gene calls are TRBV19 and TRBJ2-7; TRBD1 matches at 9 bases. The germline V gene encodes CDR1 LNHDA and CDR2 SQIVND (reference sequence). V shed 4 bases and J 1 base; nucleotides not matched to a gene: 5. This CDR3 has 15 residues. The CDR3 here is CASSRGQGLSYEQYF. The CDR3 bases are TGTGCCAGTAGTAGGGGACAGGGACTTTCCTACGAGCAGTACTTC.

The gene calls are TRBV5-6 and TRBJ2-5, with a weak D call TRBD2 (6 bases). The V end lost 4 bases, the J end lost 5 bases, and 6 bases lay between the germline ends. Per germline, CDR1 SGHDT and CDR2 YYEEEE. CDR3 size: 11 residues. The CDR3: CASSGGETQYF. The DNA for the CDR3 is TGTGCCAGCAGCGGGGGGGAGACCCAGTACTTC.

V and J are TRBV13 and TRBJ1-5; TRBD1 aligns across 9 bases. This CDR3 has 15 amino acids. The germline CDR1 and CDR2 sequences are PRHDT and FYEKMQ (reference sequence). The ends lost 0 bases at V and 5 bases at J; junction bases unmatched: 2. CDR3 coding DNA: TGTGCCAGCAGCTTAGGACAGGGGGCTCATCAGCCCCAGCATTTT. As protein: CASSLGQGAHQPQHF.

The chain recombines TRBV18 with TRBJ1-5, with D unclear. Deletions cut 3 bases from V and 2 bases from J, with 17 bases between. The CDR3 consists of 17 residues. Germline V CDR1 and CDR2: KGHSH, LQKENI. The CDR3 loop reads CASSPWAAGDGNQPQHF. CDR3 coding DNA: TGTGCCAGCTCACCCTGGGCCGCGGGCGATGGCAATCAGCCCCAGCATTTT. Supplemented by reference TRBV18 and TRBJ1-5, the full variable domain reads NAGVMQNPRHLVRRRGQEARLRCSPMKGHSHVYWYRQLPEEGLKFMVYLQKENIIDESGMPKERFSAEFPKEGPSILRIQQVVRGDSAAYFCASSPWAAGDGNQPQHFGDGTRLSIL.